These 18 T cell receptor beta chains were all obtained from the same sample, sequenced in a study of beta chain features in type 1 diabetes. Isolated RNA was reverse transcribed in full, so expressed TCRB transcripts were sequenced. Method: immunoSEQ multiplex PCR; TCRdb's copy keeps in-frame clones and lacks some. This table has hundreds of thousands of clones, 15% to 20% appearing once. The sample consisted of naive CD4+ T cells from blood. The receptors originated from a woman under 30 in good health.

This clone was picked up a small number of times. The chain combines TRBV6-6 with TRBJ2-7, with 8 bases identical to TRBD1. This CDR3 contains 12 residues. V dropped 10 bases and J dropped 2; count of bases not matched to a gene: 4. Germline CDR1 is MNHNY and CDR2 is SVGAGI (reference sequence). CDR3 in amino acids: CATSGQAYEQYF. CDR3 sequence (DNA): TGTGCCACCTCGGGACAGGCCTACGAGCAGTACTTC.

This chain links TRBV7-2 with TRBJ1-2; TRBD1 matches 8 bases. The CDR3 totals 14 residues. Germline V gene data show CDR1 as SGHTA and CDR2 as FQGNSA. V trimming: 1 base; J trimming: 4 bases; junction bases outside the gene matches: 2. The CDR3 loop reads CASSLVTGGYGYTF. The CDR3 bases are TGTGCCAGCAGCTTAGTAACAGGGGGCTATGGCTACACCTTC.

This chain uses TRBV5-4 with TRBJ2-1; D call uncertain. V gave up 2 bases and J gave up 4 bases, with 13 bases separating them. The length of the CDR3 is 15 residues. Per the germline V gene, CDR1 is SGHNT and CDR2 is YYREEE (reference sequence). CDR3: CASSLDPPNYNEQFF. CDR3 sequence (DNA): TGTGCCAGCAGCTTAGACCCCCCGAATTACAATGAGCAGTTCTTC.

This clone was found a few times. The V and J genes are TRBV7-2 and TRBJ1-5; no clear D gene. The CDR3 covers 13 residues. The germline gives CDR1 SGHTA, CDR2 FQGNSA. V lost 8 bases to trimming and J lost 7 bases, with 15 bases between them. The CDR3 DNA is TGTGCCAGCGCTTTAGAAGGAGAACAGCCCCAGCATTTT. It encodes CASALEGEQPQHF.

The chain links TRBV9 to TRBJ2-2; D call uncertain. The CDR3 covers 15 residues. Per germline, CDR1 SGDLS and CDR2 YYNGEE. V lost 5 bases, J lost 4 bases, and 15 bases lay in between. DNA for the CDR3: TGTGCCAGCAGTGCATCCGGAGATAGCACCGGGGAGCTGTTTTTT. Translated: CASSASGDSTGELFF.

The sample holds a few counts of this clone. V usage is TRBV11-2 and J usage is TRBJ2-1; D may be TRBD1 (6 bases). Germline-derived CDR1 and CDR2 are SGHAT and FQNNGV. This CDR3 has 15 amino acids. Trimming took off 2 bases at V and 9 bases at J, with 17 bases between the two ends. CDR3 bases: TGTGCCAGCAGCTTAAGGCAGGGGTTAGTGCCTGAGCAGTTCTTC. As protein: CASSLRQGLVPEQFF.

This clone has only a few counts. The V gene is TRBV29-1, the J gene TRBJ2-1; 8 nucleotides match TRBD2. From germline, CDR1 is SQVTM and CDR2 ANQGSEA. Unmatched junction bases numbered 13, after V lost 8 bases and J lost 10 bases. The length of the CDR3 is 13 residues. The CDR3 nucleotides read TGCAGCTTCCCCGGGAGGGGGGGTAACGAGCAGTTCTTC. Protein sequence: CSFPGRGGNEQFF.

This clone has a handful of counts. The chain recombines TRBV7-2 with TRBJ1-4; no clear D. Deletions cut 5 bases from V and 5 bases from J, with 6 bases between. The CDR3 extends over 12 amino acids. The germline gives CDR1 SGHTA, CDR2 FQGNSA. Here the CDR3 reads CASSIRNEKLFF. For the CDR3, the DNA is TGTGCCAGCAGCATTAGGAATGAAAAACTGTTTTTT.

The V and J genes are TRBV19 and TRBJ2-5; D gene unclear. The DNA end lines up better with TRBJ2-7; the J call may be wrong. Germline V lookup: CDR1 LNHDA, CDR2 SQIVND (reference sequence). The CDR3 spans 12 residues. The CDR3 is CASSEKGYEQYF. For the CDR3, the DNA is TGTGCCAGTTCGGAGAAAGGCTACGAGCAGTACTTC.

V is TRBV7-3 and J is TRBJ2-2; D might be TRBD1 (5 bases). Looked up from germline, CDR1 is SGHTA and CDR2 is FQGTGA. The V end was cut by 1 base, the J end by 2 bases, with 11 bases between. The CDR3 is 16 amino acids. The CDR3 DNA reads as TGTGCCAGCAGCTTAATGGCTAGGGGTAACACCGGGGAGCTGTTTTTT. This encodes CASSLMARGNTGELFF.

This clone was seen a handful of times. CDR3 loop: CASKRDTGELFF. In DNA form, the CDR3 reads TGTGCCAGCAAAAGAGACACCGGGGAGCTGTTTTTT. The chain recombines TRBV2 with TRBJ2-2; D is uncertain. Germline assignment: CDR1 SNHLY and CDR2 FYNNEI. This CDR3 is 12 amino acids long. Trimming took off 7 bases at V and 3 bases at J, with 6 bases between the two ends.

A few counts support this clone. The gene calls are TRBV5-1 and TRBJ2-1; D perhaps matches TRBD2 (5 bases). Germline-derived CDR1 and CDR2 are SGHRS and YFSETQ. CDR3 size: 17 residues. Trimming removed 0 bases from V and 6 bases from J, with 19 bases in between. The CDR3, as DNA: TGCGCCAGCAGCTTGGTGGGAGCCTTACGGACCCTCAATGAGCAGTTCTTC. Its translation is CASSLVGALRTLNEQFF.

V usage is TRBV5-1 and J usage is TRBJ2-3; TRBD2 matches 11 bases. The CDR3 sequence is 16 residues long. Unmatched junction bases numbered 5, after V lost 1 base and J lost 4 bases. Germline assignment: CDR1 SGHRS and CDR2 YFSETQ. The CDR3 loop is CASSLFTSGRSDTQYF. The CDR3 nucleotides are TGCGCCAGCAGCTTGTTTACTAGCGGGAGATCAGATACGCAGTATTTT.

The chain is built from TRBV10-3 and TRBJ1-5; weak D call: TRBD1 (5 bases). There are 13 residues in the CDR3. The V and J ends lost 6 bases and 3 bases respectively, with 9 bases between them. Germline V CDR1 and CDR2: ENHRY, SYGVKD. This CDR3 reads CAISQGPNQPQHF. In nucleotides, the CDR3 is TGTGCCATCAGCCAGGGTCCCAATCAGCCCCAGCATTTT.

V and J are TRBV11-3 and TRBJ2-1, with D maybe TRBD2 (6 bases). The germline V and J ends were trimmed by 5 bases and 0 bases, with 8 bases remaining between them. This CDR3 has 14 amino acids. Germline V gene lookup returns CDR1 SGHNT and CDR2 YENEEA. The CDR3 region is CASSRGGSYNEQFF. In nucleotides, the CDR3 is TGTGCCAGCAGCCGGGGAGGCTCCTACAATGAGCAGTTCTTC.

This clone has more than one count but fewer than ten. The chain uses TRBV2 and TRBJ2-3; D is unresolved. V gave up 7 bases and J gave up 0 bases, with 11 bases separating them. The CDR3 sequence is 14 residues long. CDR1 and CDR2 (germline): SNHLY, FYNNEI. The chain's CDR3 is CASTASTSTDTQYF. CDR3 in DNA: TGTGCCAGCACTGCGTCTACTAGCACAGATACGCAGTATTTT.

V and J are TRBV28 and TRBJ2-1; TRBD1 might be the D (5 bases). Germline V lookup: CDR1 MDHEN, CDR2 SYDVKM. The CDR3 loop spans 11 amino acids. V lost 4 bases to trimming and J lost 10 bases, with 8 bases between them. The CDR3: CASSSKGEQFF. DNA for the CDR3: TGTGCCAGCAGTTCCAAGGGGGAGCAGTTCTTC.

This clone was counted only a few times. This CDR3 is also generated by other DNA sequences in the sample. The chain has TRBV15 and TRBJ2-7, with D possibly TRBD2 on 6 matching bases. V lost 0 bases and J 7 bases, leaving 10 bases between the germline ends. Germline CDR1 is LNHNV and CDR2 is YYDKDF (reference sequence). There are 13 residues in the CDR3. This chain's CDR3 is CATSRDPGGEQYF. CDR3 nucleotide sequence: TGTGCCACCAGCAGAGACCCCGGGGGAGAGCAGTACTTC.